The rows below give T cell receptor beta chains drawn from one sample of a study of T cells in narcolepsy. Profiling relied on immunoSEQ multiplex PCR, and the TCRdb table lists in-frame clones only, not all of them. The sample shows about 13,000 clones, less than 90% of them seen only once. Sequenced material: CD45RA- memory CD4+ T cells from PBMCs. Receptors were obtained from a human donor with narcolepsy. CDR3s include the opening cysteine and the closing phenylalanine or tryptophan. Fields, in order: V gene, clone size, J gene, D gene, CDR3 protein, CDR3 DNA. The D gene is left open where the match is weak. Rows give clone size only sometimes, using once, few, many, or a class for an expanded clone.

TRBV5-1	.	TRBJ1-4	TRBD1	CASSLEGQGGEKLFF	TGCGCCAGCAGCTTGGAGGGACAGGGGGGTGAAAAACTGTTTTTT
TRBV6-5	.	TRBJ1-4	TRBD1	CASTPEGGEKVFF	TGTGCCAGCACCCCAGAAGGGGGCGAAAAGGTGTTTTTT
TRBV6-1	.	TRBJ1-2	.	CASSEFEGNYGYTF	TGTGCCAGCAGTGAATTTGAGGGTAACTATGGCTACACCTTC
TRBV5-1	few	TRBJ1-4	TRBD1	CASRGQDGEKLFF	TGCGCCAGCAGGGGACAGGATGGTGAAAAACTGTTTTTT
TRBV28	.	TRBJ2-1	.	CASSFFSDWRGEQFF	TGTGCCAGCAGTTTCTTTAGCGATTGGAGAGGTGAGCAGTTCTTC
TRBV6-5	.	TRBJ1-1	.	CASSYSPQVNTEAFF	TGTGCCAGCAGTTACTCGCCACAAGTGAACACTGAAGCTTTCTTT
TRBV28	.	TRBJ2-7	.	CASGNQGVDEQYF	TGTGCCAGCGGAAATCAGGGTGTGGACGAGCAGTACTTC
TRBV11-1	.	TRBJ2-7	.	CASSSSGTGPYEQYF	TGTGCCAGCAGCTCCAGCGGGACAGGACCCTACGAGCAGTACTTC
TRBV27	.	TRBJ2-5	.	CASSLAGRWEQYF	TGTGCCAGCAGTCTCGCGGGCCGTTGGGAGCAGTACTTC
TRBV19	.	TRBJ2-1	.	CASSYGVGGATYNEQFF	TGTGCCAGTAGTTACGGCGTCGGCGGGGCCACTTACAATGAGCAGTTCTTC
TRBV27	.	TRBJ2-7	TRBD1	CASSPLGTGAPYEQYF	TGTGCCAGCAGCCCCCTCGGGACAGGGGCCCCCTACGAGCAGTACTTC
TRBV19	.	TRBJ1-3	.	CASSRRRESSGNTIYF	TGTGCCAGTAGTAGAAGACGGGAAAGCTCTGGAAACACCATATATTTT
TRBV6-1	.	TRBJ2-7	.	CASDSSYEQYF	TGTGCCAGCGACAGCTCCTACGAGCAGTACTTC
TRBV4-1	.	TRBJ2-1	TRBD2	CASSQDSSGRRGEQFF	TGCGCCAGCAGCCAAGACTCTAGCGGGAGGCGGGGTGAGCAGTTCTTC
TRBV7-9	.	TRBJ1-5	.	CASSLTPPGAGSNQPQHF	TGTGCCAGCAGCTTAACCCCACCAGGGGCAGGGAGCAATCAGCCCCAGCATTTT
TRBV11-2	.	TRBJ2-7	.	CASSLIVVPRGGAYEQYF	TGTGCCAGCAGCTTAATCGTTGTTCCGCGGGGCGGCGCCTACGAGCAGTACTTC
TRBV2	.	TRBJ2-2	.	CASSAWVTGPGDTGELFF	TGTGCCAGCAGTGCTTGGGTGACAGGGCCGGGGGACACCGGGGAGCTGTTTTTT
TRBV10-3	.	TRBJ1-4	.	CAGEGTTGAKLFF	TGTGCCGGGGAGGGGACAACCGGTGCGAAACTGTTTTTT
TRBV9	.	TRBJ2-7	TRBD1	CASSPEGTDYEQYF	TGTGCCAGCAGCCCCGAAGGGACAGACTACGAGCAGTACTTC
TRBV7-6	.	TRBJ2-7	.	CASSFLGGLMYF	TGTGCCAGCAGCTTTTTAGGGGGTCTAATGTACTTC
TRBV7-9	.	TRBJ1-2	.	CASRARDIDGYTF	TGTGCCAGCAGGGCCCGGGACATAGATGGCTACACCTTC
TRBV30	.	TRBJ2-4	.	CAWSGGGGGAKNIQYF	TGTGCCTGGAGCGGTGGGGGCGGGGGAGCCAAAAACATTCAGTACTTC
TRBV6-5	few	TRBJ2-3	TRBD1	CASRDRGQHTQYF	TGTGCCAGCAGAGACAGGGGGCAGCATACGCAGTATTTT
TRBV5-6	.	TRBJ2-1	TRBD2	CASSLGLAGVNEQFF	TGTGCCAGCAGCTTGGGACTAGCGGGAGTCAATGAGCAGTTCTTC
TRBV5-1	.	TRBJ2-7	TRBD2	CASSLSLAGYEQYF	TGCGCCAGCAGCTTATCACTAGCGGGCTACGAGCAGTACTTC
TRBV5-1	few	TRBJ2-2	.	CASSLVSGNTGELFF	TGCGCCAGCAGCTTGGTTAGCGGGAACACCGGGGAGCTGTTTTTT
TRBV19	.	TRBJ1-5	TRBD1	CASTRYGQGRNQPQHF	TGTGCCAGTACCCGATACGGACAGGGGCGAAATCAGCCCCAGCATTTT
TRBV2	.	TRBJ2-1	.	CASSVGGASYNEQFF	TGTGCCAGCAGTGTCGGAGGGGCATCCTACAATGAGCAGTTCTTC
TRBV6-4	.	TRBJ1-1	TRBD1	CASRRTGTTEAFF	TGTGCCAGCAGGAGGACAGGGACCACTGAAGCTTTCTTT
TRBV11-2	.	TRBJ2-3	.	CASSSTLGSGGSDTQYF	TGTGCCAGCAGCTCGACCTTGGGTAGCGGAGGCTCGGATACGCAGTATTTT
TRBV18	.	TRBJ2-1	TRBD2	CASSQLAGNYNEQFF	TGTGCCAGCTCTCAATTAGCGGGGAACTACAATGAGCAGTTCTTC
TRBV19	once	TRBJ1-5	TRBD1	CASSPGTGLAEQPQHF	TGTGCCAGTAGCCCCGGGACAGGGTTAGCGGAGCAGCCCCAGCATTTT
TRBV30	few	TRBJ1-2	.	CAWSPRINTGPLGNYGYTF	TGTGCCTGGAGTCCCCGGATTAATACAGGACCCCTAGGGAACTATGGCTACACCTTC
TRBV11-3	.	TRBJ2-7	.	CASSLDGEHEQYF	TGTGCCAGCAGCTTAGATGGTGAGCACGAGCAGTACTTC
TRBV11-1	.	TRBJ2-7	TRBD2	CASSSTPRTSGEQYF	TGTGCCAGCAGCTCGACTCCCAGGACTAGTGGCGAGCAGTACTTC
TRBV18	.	TRBJ1-3	TRBD1	CASSPRAGGDTIYF	TGTGCCAGCTCACCGCGGGCAGGGGGAGACACCATATATTTT
TRBV2	.	TRBJ2-5	.	CARGTSGEGTQYF	TGTGCCAGAGGGACGTCGGGGGAAGGGACCCAGTACTTC
TRBV5-4	once	TRBJ2-3	.	CASRGSGPASTDTQYF	TGTGCCAGCAGGGGGAGCGGGCCTGCTAGCACAGATACGCAGTATTTT
TRBV28	.	TRBJ1-1	.	CASGEDTEAFF	TGTGCCAGCGGGGAGGACACTGAAGCTTTCTTT
TRBV9	.	TRBJ2-3	TRBD2	CASSATGTSGLSSTDTQYF	TGTGCCAGCAGCGCCACCGGGACTAGCGGGTTATCTAGCACAGATACGCAGTATTTT